The rows below give T cell receptor beta chains drawn from one sample of a study of T-cell memory formation after mild COVID-19. Via MiXCR, TCRdb re-called the 5' RACE reads, giving one row per CDR3 protein. The sample includes 500,000 to 600,000 distinct CDR3 sequences, 18% seen only once; the top ten take more than 10%. The sequencing sample was made of PBMCs or a T cell subset sorted from them (not recorded which). All receptors derive from an adult woman who had mild COVID-19 (a few samples of this study predate the infection). Cell type and time point are not known. Each CDR3 is given with its conserved first and last residue. D genes are given only for firm matches. Size values are once, few and many counts, or a class for expanded clones, and some rows have none.

abundance,v_gene,j_gene,d_gene,CDR3aa,CDR3nt
few,TRBV7-2,TRBJ2-1,TRBD2,CASSLAGTSGKYSSYNEQFF,TGTGCCAGCAGCTTAGCGGGGACTAGCGGGAAATACAGCTCCTACAATGAGCAGTTCTTC
.,TRBV29-1,TRBJ1-2,TRBD1,CSVEDRAGGPYGYTF,TGCAGCGTTGAAGATCGGGCAGGGGGTCCTTATGGCTACACCTTC
many,TRBV7-8,TRBJ1-2,.,CASSLGQAWANYGYTF,TGTGCCAGCAGCCTCGGACAAGCCTGGGCTAACTATGGCTACACCTTC
.,TRBV7-9,TRBJ2-5,.,CASSPARGSGNYQETQYF,TGTGCCAGCAGCCCAGCCCGGGGTAGCGGAAACTACCAAGAGACCCAGTACTTC
.,TRBV30,TRBJ1-2,TRBD1,CAWSPYSGTGGFGYTF,TGTGCCTGGAGTCCTTATTCCGGGACAGGGGGGTTTGGCTACACCTTC
few,TRBV7-6,TRBJ2-1,TRBD2,CASSLVRTSGGSFEQFF,TGTGCCAGCAGCTTAGTACGAACTAGCGGGGGATCTTTTGAGCAGTTCTTC
many,TRBV6-2/TRBV6-3,TRBJ2-7,TRBD1,CASSYYGQGYDEQYF,TGTGCCAGCAGTTACTATGGACAGGGGTACGACGAGCAGTACTTC
.,TRBV7-9,TRBJ2-7,.,CASSHPGQGRGTAYF,TGTGCCAGCAGCCACCCCGGACAAGGACGAGGGACCGCGTACTTC
few,TRBV12-3/TRBV12-4,TRBJ1-1,.,CASSFRAGASYTEAFF,TGTGCCAGCAGTTTTCGGGCAGGGGCATCGTACACTGAAGCTTTCTTT
.,TRBV20-1,TRBJ2-6,.,CSARDPSGANVLTF,TGCAGTGCTAGAGATCCCTCTGGGGCCAACGTCCTGACTTTC
.,TRBV12-3/TRBV12-4,TRBJ1-4,.,CASSLNVIGRSVELFF,TGTGCCAGCAGTTTAAATGTTATCGGACGGTCCGTGGAACTGTTTTTT
few,TRBV29-1,TRBJ2-7,TRBD1,CSVERGTGGYEQYF,TGCAGCGTTGAGAGGGGGACAGGGGGATACGAGCAGTACTTC
few,TRBV6-2/TRBV6-3,TRBJ2-1,TRBD2,CASSPGTSGITGNEQFF,TGTGCCAGCAGTCCCGGGACTAGCGGGATTACGGGCAATGAGCAGTTCTTC
.,TRBV29-1,TRBJ1-4,.,CSVDLVGEKLFF,TGCAGCGTTGATCTCGTAGGCGAAAAACTGTTTTTT
.,TRBV11-3,TRBJ2-1,.,CASSLDAAEQFF,TGTGCCAGCAGCTTAGATGCGGCAGAGCAGTTCTTC
few,TRBV6-1,TRBJ2-2,TRBD2,CASRKNLAGAGGTGELFF,TGTGCCAGCAGAAAGAATCTAGCGGGGGCCGGAGGGACCGGGGAGCTGTTTTTT
many,TRBV5-1,TRBJ2-1,.,CASSRAGVTYEQFF,TGCGCCAGCAGCCGGGCAGGGGTAACTTATGAGCAGTTCTTC
.,TRBV27,TRBJ1-5,.,CASSQSLNQPQHF,TGTGCCAGCAGCCAGAGCTTAAATCAGCCCCAGCACTTT
.,TRBV27,TRBJ2-1,TRBD2,CASSTRGTSGDNEQFF,TGTGCCAGCAGCACCCGGGGGACTAGCGGGGACAATGAGCAGTTCTTC
few,TRBV12-3/TRBV12-4,TRBJ2-7,.,CASSSSGPGYKQYF,TGTGCCAGCTCGTCATCGGGTCCCGGCTACAAGCAGTACTTC
.,TRBV6-2/TRBV6-3,TRBJ2-1,.,CASSQTGAVVAQFF,TGTGCCAGCAGTCAGACGGGGGCGGTGGTCGCCCAGTTCTTC
few,TRBV12-3/TRBV12-4,TRBJ1-1,.,CASSWRTTGNTEAFF,TGTGCCAGCAGTTGGCGGACTACAGGAAACACTGAAGCTTTCTTT
.,TRBV7-9,TRBJ2-1,.,CASSLGFPASPEQFF,TGTGCCAGCAGCTTAGGCTTTCCGGCTAGCCCTGAGCAGTTCTTC
.,TRBV5-1,TRBJ1-1,TRBD1,CASSRSTGDSLWAEAFF,TGCGCCAGCAGCCGATCGACAGGGGATAGTCTATGGGCTGAAGCTTTCTTT
.,TRBV24-1,TRBJ1-2,.,CATSDSGVWGYTF,TGTGCCACCAGTGATTCTGGAGTATGGGGCTACACCTTC
many,TRBV12-3/TRBV12-4,TRBJ1-1,.,CASSLRRNTEAFF,TGTGCCAGCAGCTTAAGGAGGAACACTGAAGCTTTCTTT
.,TRBV5-1,TRBJ2-6,TRBD1,CASSSLGQIGVSGANVLTF,TGCGCCAGCAGTTCGCTGGGACAGATAGGGGTTTCTGGGGCCAACGTCCTGACTTTC
few,TRBV15,TRBJ2-7,.,CATSRDMGWYEQYF,TGTGCCACCAGCAGAGATATGGGGTGGTACGAGCAGTACTTC
few,TRBV9,TRBJ2-6,TRBD1,CASSAPGQGGSGANVLTF,TGTGCCAGCAGTGCTCCGGGACAGGGGGGCTCTGGGGCCAACGTCCTGACTTTC
.,TRBV10-3,TRBJ2-7,.,CAISEATNRAGKAYEQYF,TGTGCCATCAGTGAGGCAACGAATCGGGCAGGGAAAGCCTACGAGCAGTACTTC
.,TRBV24-1,TRBJ2-1,.,CATSDLGDGGLGEQFF,TGTGCCACCAGTGATTTAGGGGACGGCGGGTTGGGTGAGCAGTTCTTC
.,TRBV20-1,TRBJ1-6,.,CSARRSNSPLHF,TGCAGTGCTAGACGCAGTAATTCACCCCTCCACTTT
few,TRBV11-2,TRBJ1-6,TRBD1,CASSFPGQNSPLHF,TGTGCCAGCAGCTTTCCGGGACAGAATTCACCCCTCCACTTT
few,TRBV12-3/TRBV12-4,TRBJ2-7,.,CASSPSTGTEQYF,TGTGCCAGCAGCCCCTCCACGGGAACCGAGCAGTACTTC
.,TRBV7-2,TRBJ2-1,.,CASSSLSGTPQFF,TGTGCCAGCAGCTCGCTCTCCGGGACTCCACAGTTCTTC
few,TRBV5-6,TRBJ1-6,.,CASSATASRQTPNSPLHF,TGTGCCAGCAGCGCTACTGCCTCCAGACAGACGCCTAATTCACCCCTCCACTTT
.,TRBV5-5,TRBJ1-5,.,CASSLGAGSLEPQHF,TGTGCCAGCAGCTTGGGGGCAGGCTCTCTAGAGCCCCAGCATTTT
.,TRBV6-2/TRBV6-3,TRBJ2-1,.,CASAPQSSPQFF,TGTGCCAGCGCCCCCCAGTCCTCTCCGCAGTTCTTC
.,TRBV10-3,TRBJ2-7,.,CAIRRQDKSYEQYF,TGTGCCATCCGAAGACAGGATAAATCCTACGAGCAGTACTTC
.,TRBV12-3/TRBV12-4,TRBJ2-3,TRBD1,CAIDRGTDTQYF,TGTGCCATCGACAGGGGGACAGATACGCAGTATTTT
few,TRBV14,TRBJ2-7,.,CASSHAEASVSYEQYF,TGTGCCAGCAGCCACGCGGAAGCGTCCGTGTCCTACGAGCAGTACTTC
few,TRBV14,TRBJ2-3,.,CASTPLGTSTDTQYF,TGTGCCAGCACCCCTCTGGGTACTAGCACAGATACGCAGTATTTT
.,TRBV20-1,TRBJ2-3,TRBD2,CSARLAGGRSGTDTQYF,TGCAGTGCTAGATTAGCGGGGGGGAGGAGTGGGACAGATACGCAGTATTTT
few,TRBV12-3/TRBV12-4,TRBJ2-7,TRBD1,CASSSRAGTGGFYEQYF,TGTGCCAGCAGTTCAAGGGCCGGGACAGGGGGGTTCTACGAGCAGTACTTC
few,TRBV5-1,TRBJ1-1,.,CASSLSGFRLNTEAFF,TGCGCCAGCAGCTTGTCAGGTTTTAGGCTGAACACTGAAGCTTTCTTT
few,TRBV7-3,TRBJ1-1,.,CASSFSRGGEAFF,TGTGCCAGCAGCTTCTCCAGGGGAGGTGAAGCTTTCTTT
many,TRBV12-3/TRBV12-4,TRBJ2-7,TRBD2,CASSFGGGGEQYF,TGTGCCAGCAGTTTCGGCGGGGGGGGCGAGCAGTACTTC
few,TRBV7-9,TRBJ2-7,.,CASSLAQPHFYEQYF,TGTGCCAGCAGCTTAGCGCAGCCGCACTTCTACGAGCAGTACTTC
.,TRBV13,TRBJ2-1,TRBD2,CASSLRGSGTREQFF,TGTGCCAGCAGTCTCCGGGGTAGCGGGACACGTGAGCAGTTCTTC
few,TRBV29-1,TRBJ1-4,.,CSVVLDSMQKLFF,TGCAGCGTTGTCCTCGACAGTATGCAAAAACTGTTTTTT